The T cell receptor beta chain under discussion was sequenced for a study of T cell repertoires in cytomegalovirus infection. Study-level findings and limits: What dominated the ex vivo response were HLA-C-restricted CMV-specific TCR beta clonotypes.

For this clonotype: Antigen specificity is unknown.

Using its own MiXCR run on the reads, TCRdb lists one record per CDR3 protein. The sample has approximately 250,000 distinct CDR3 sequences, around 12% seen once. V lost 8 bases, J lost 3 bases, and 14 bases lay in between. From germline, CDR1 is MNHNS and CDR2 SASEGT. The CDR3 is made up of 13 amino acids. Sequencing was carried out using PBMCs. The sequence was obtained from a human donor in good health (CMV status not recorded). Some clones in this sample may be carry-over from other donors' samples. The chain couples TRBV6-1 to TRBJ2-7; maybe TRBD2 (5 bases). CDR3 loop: CASGSREGYEQYF. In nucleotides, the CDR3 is TGTGCCAGCGGAAGTCGGGAAGGCTACGAGCAGTACTTC.